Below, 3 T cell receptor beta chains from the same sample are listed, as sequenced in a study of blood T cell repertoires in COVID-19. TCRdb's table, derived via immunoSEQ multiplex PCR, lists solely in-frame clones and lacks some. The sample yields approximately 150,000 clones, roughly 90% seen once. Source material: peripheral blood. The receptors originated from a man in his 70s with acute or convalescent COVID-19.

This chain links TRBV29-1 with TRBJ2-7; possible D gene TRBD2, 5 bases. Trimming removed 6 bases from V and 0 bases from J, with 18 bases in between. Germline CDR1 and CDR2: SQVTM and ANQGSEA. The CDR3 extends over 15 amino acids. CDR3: CSVSEGSSSSYEQYF. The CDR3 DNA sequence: TGCAGCGTCTCTGAGGGTAGCTCGAGCTCCTACGAGCAGTACTTC.

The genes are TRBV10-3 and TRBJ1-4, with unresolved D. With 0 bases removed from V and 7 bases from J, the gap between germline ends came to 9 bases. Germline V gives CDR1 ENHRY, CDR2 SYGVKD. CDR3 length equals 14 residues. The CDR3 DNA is TGTGCCATCAGTGAGTCGGTCGGGAGTGAAAAACTGTTTTTT. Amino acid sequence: CAISESVGSEKLFF.

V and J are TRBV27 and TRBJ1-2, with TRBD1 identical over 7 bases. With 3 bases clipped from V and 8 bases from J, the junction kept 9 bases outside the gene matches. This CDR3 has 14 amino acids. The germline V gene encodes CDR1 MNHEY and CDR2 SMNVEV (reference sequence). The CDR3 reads CASSFSDRVKGYTF. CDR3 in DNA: TGTGCCAGCAGTTTTTCTGACAGGGTTAAGGGCTACACCTTC.